This is a list of T cell receptor beta chains from one sample in a study of T cell responses to AZD1222 COVID-19 vaccine. The repertoire was sequenced with immunoSEQ multiplex PCR; TCRdb's copy has only in-frame clones and lacks some. The sample contains roughly 190,000 clones, just over 90% of which appear only once. The sample was peripheral blood, taken on day 0 of AZD1222 vaccination. These receptors originate from an adult in good health. CDR3s include the opening cysteine and the closing phenylalanine or tryptophan. The D gene is left open where the match is weak. Expanded clones get a size class; other rows say once, few or many, or leave the size out.

>TRBJ2-7|TRBV10-2|.|.
CASTPRRENSYEQYF
TGCGCCAGCACCCCCCGGCGGGAAAACTCCTACGAGCAGTACTTC
>TRBJ2-7|TRBV27|TRBD2|.
CASSPGLAGLESSYEQYF
TGTGCCAGCAGCCCCGGACTAGCGGGACTAGAGAGCTCCTACGAGCAGTACTTC
>TRBJ1-1|TRBV28|.|.
CASSRHIPNTEAFF
TGTGCCAGCAGTCGCCATATCCCGAACACTGAAGCTTTCTTT
>TRBJ2-2|TRBV2|.|.
CASSDGNTGELFF
TGTGCCAGCAGTGACGGGAACACCGGGGAGCTGTTTTTT
>TRBJ1-6|TRBV19|.|.
CASRSRYGGDSPLHF
TGTGCCAGTCGATCCCGCTATGGGGGGGATTCACCCCTCCACTTT
>TRBJ2-2|TRBV19|.|.
CASSIYRNTGELFF
TGTGCCAGTAGTATCTATCGTAACACCGGGGAGCTGTTTTTT
>TRBJ1-1|TRBV4-1|TRBD1|.
CASSQDHRTGYTEAFF
TGCGCCAGCAGCCAAGATCATAGGACAGGGTACACTGAAGCTTTCTTT
>TRBJ2-3|TRBV11-3|TRBD2|.
CATARGGRTDTQYF
TGTGCCACTGCGAGAGGCGGGAGGACAGATACGCAGTATTTT
>TRBJ2-2|TRBV28|.|.
CASGTRRTGELFF
TGTGCCAGCGGAACTAGGCGAACCGGGGAGCTGTTTTTT
>TRBJ2-1|TRBV14|.|.
CASSHRPGGWGEQFF
TGTGCCAGCAGCCACAGGCCAGGAGGTTGGGGAGAGCAGTTCTTC
>TRBJ1-4|TRBV5-1|TRBD1|.
CASSPGTGMGEKLFF
TGCGCCAGCAGCCCCGGGACAGGGATGGGTGAAAAACTGTTTTTT
>TRBJ2-7|TRBV2|TRBD2|.
CASRTSGAYEQYF
TGTGCCAGCAGGACTAGCGGGGCCTACGAGCAGTACTTC
>TRBJ2-1|TRBV19|TRBD2|.
CASGLAGGYGYNEQFF
TGTGCCAGTGGACTAGCGGGGGGGTACGGCTACAATGAGCAGTTCTTC
>TRBJ2-3|TRBV18|.|.
CASSNTDTQYF
TGTGCCAGCTCAAACACAGATACGCAGTATTTT
>TRBJ1-5|TRBV5-6|TRBD1|once
CASSRGQGVGAVDQPQHF
TGTGCCAGCAGCCGCGGACAGGGAGTGGGAGCAGTCGATCAGCCCCAGCATTTT
>TRBJ1-6|TRBV5-1|TRBD1|.
CASSLGTGYNSPLHF
TGCGCCAGCAGCTTGGGGACAGGGTACAATTCACCCCTCCACTTT
>TRBJ1-2|TRBV7-2|.|.
CASSQGQKTDYTF
TGTGCCAGCAGCCAAGGACAAAAGACGGACTACACCTTC
>TRBJ2-7|TRBV3-1/TRBV3-2|.|.
CASSSPYEQYF
TGTGCCAGCAGCTCCCCCTACGAGCAGTACTTC
>TRBJ1-1|TRBV27|TRBD1|.
CASSLLFRGAGRTEAFF
TGTGCCAGCAGTTTACTTTTCAGGGGGGCTGGGAGGACTGAAGCTTTCTTT
>TRBJ2-2|TRBV5-1|TRBD2|.
CASSLVAGASSGELFF
TGCGCCAGCAGCTTGGTGGCGGGAGCTTCGTCCGGGGAGCTGTTTTTT
>TRBJ2-7|TRBV5-6|.|.
CASSLPGAERQYF
TGTGCCAGCAGCTTACCCGGGGCCGAAAGGCAGTACTTC
>TRBJ2-1|TRBV24-1|TRBD2|.
CATSDNKRGGIGTEQFF
TGTGCCACCAGTGATAACAAGCGGGGGGGCATCGGTACTGAGCAGTTCTTC
>TRBJ1-5|TRBV6-2/TRBV6-3|.|.
CASSPGGPRHF
TGTGCCAGCAGTCCCGGGGGGCCAAGGCATTTT
>TRBJ1-2|TRBV5-1|.|.
CASSFWGTDYGYTF
TGCGCCAGCAGCTTTTGGGGCACCGACTATGGCTACACCTTC
>TRBJ2-1|TRBV18|.|.
CASSPRDLSYNEQFF
TGTGCCAGCTCACCCCGGGACCTTTCTTACAATGAGCAGTTCTTC
>TRBJ2-3|TRBV11-2|.|once
CASSLGMVHTDTQYF
TGTGCCAGCAGCTTAGGGATGGTTCACACAGATACGCAGTATTTT
>TRBJ1-2|TRBV27|TRBD1|.
CASSLKGANYGYTF
TGTGCCAGCAGTTTAAAGGGGGCGAACTATGGCTACACCTTC
>TRBJ2-5|TRBV27|TRBD2|.
CASSLAGGPPRETQYF
TGTGCCAGCAGTTTAGCGGGAGGGCCGCCGAGGGAGACCCAGTACTTC
>TRBJ1-2|TRBV5-1|.|.
CASSFPGSGANYGYTF
TGCGCCAGCAGCTTCCCTGGATCAGGGGCCAACTATGGCTACACCTTC
>TRBJ1-3|TRBV29-1|TRBD1|once
CSVLTGNSGNTIYF
TGCAGCGTTTTGACAGGGAACTCTGGAAACACCATATATTTT
>TRBJ1-6|TRBV5-8|.|.
CASSLVPNSPLHF
TGTGCCAGCAGCTTGGTTCCTAATTCACCCCTCCACTTT
>TRBJ2-5|TRBV5-6|.|.
CASSLGKQETQYF
TGTGCCAGCAGCTTGGGCAAACAAGAGACCCAGTACTTC
>TRBJ1-5|TRBV5-8|.|few
CASSLLVGGNQPQHF
TGTGCCAGCAGCTTGTTAGTCGGCGGCAATCAGCCCCAGCATTTT
>TRBJ1-1|TRBV6-4|.|.
CASSDSGTNTEAFF
TGTGCCAGCAGTGACTCCGGGACCAACACTGAAGCTTTCTTT
>TRBJ2-1|TRBV5-1|TRBD2|few
CASSSASGVYNEQFF
TGCGCCAGCAGCTCGGCTAGCGGGGTATACAATGAGCAGTTCTTC
>TRBJ1-1|TRBV6-5|.|.
CASSYKYLNTEAFF
TGTGCCAGCAGTTATAAGTACCTGAACACTGAAGCTTTCTTT
>TRBJ1-1|TRBV10-3|.|.
CAISDPVSSSLNTEAFF
TGTGCCATCAGTGACCCCGTTAGTAGTAGTTTGAACACTGAAGCTTTCTTT
>TRBJ2-2|TRBV5-4|.|.
CASSSAFSGELFF
TGTGCCAGCAGCTCGGCTTTCTCCGGGGAGCTGTTTTTT
>TRBJ2-3|TRBV27|TRBD1|.
CASSPGTASTDTQYF
TGTGCCAGCAGCCCCGGGACAGCTAGCACAGATACGCAGTATTTT
>TRBJ1-5|TRBV6-7|TRBD1|.
CASSYSNPTGQVNQPQHF
TGTGCCAGCAGTTACTCGAATCCGACGGGACAGGTGAATCAGCCCCAGCATTTT
>TRBJ2-1|TRBV4-1|.|.
CASSSKNGVSSYNEQFF
TGCGCCAGCAGCTCCAAGAACGGGGTTAGCTCCTACAATGAGCAGTTCTTC
>TRBJ2-6|TRBV27|.|.
CASSSLTGANVLTF
TGTGCCAGCAGTTCCCTTACTGGGGCCAACGTCCTGACTTTC
>TRBJ1-1|TRBV15|.|.
CATSTYRRGITTEAFF
TGTGCCACCAGCACATATCGCAGGGGAATAACGACTGAAGCTTTCTTT
>TRBJ2-5|TRBV27|.|.
CASSLFAGLETQYF
TGTGCCAGCAGTTTATTCGCCGGGTTGGAGACCCAGTACTTC
>TRBJ2-7|TRBV30|.|.
CAWSVLPPGYEQYF
TGTGCCTGGAGTGTACTTCCCCCGGGCTACGAGCAGTACTTC
>TRBJ1-2|TRBV2|TRBD1|.
CASRAGTGGDYGYTF
TGTGCCAGCAGAGCCGGGACAGGGGGGGACTATGGCTACACCTTC
>TRBJ2-5|TRBV4-1|.|.
CASSPTAGQETQYF
TGCGCCAGCAGCCCGACGGCGGGACAAGAGACCCAGTACTTC
>TRBJ1-4|TRBV12-3/TRBV12-4|.|.
CASTLTEDEKLFF
TGTGCCAGCACCCTGACAGAAGATGAAAAACTGTTTTTT
>TRBJ2-1|TRBV15|.|once
CATSRDNLAPDEQFF
TGTGCCACCAGCAGAGATAATCTAGCGCCGGATGAGCAGTTCTTC
>TRBJ2-7|TRBV5-1|TRBD1|once
CASSLGTGISYEQYF
TGCGCCAGCAGCTTGGGGACAGGGATCTCCTACGAGCAGTACTTC
>TRBJ2-2|TRBV11-3|TRBD2|.
CASSLGMTSGLTGELFF
TGTGCCAGCAGCTTAGGCATGACTAGCGGACTCACCGGGGAGCTGTTTTTT
>TRBJ1-2|TRBV12-3/TRBV12-4|.|.
CASSFGQNYGYTF
TGTGCCAGCAGTTTTGGGCAGAACTATGGCTACACCTTC
>TRBJ2-7|TRBV29-1|.|.
CSVKGGLGSSYEQYF
TGCAGCGTCAAAGGGGGGCTGGGGAGCTCCTACGAGCAGTACTTC
>TRBJ1-2|TRBV7-2|.|.
CASSLRVVDGYTF
TGTGCCAGCAGCTTAAGGGTAGTGGATGGCTACACCTTC
>TRBJ1-6|TRBV6-6|.|.
CASSYGQGNSPLHF
TGTGCCAGCAGTTACGGCCAGGGGAATTCACCCCTCCACTTT